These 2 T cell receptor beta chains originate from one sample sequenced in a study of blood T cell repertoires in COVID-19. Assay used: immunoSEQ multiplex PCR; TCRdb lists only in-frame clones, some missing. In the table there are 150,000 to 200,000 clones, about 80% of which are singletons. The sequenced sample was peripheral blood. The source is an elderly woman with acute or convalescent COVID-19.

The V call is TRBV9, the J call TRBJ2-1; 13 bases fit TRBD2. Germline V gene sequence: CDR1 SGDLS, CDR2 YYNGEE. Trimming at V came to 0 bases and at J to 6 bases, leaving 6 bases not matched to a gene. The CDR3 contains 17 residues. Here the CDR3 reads CASSVGLAGGWSNEQFF. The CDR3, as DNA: TGTGCCAGCAGCGTAGGACTAGCGGGGGGTTGGAGCAATGAGCAGTTCTTC.

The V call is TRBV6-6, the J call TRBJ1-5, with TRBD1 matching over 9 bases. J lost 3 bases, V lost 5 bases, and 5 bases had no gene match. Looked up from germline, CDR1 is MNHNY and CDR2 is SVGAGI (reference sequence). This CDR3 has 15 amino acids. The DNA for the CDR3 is TGTGCCAGCAGTCCGGGACAGGGAAACAATCAGCCCCAGCATTTT. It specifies CASSPGQGNNQPQHF.